The present T cell receptor (beta chain) was sequenced within a study of cytomegalovirus exposure and HLA in healthy donors (dated by TCRdb to about 2017). Concerning the study at large: A later analysis indicated that the 120 validation repertoires were generated on the platform also employed for the 700 or so repertoires of the first cohort. The aim of the study was to test whether cataloging public T cell receptors could identify signatures of past pathogen exposure. A separate validation cohort of approximately 120 different subjects was used in addition to the 666-subject first cohort. To predict cytomegalovirus infection status, the study combined high-throughput TCR immunosequencing, statistical association of individual TCRs with disease status, and machine learning. Summary of the overall study and its limitations: The study gave a list of about 170 TCR beta chains associated with cytomegalovirus. A later analysis lacked HLA typing for the validation cohort, so it scored co-occurrence in that cohort across all 110 or so repertoires. Across donors, most TCR sequences were observed very rarely, whereas some public TCRs were present in many individuals. The authors suggested that the approach could potentially be generalized to other disease states and immunological phenotypes. Of the cluster scores, about 94% were above 0 in a later analysis, which found that TCRs clustered in the first cohort also tended to co-occur in the 120 or so validation repertoires. In both the original and validation cohorts, the classifier was reported to diagnose cytomegalovirus status with high specificity and sensitivity. A few of the identified cytomegalovirus-associated TCR beta chains were confirmed in vitro to be specific for cytomegalovirus antigens.

CDR1 is given as MNHEY and CDR2 as SMNVEV, both from the germline V gene (reference sequence). The junction shows trimming of 4 bases on V and 3 bases on J, plus 7 bases between the germline ends. Including the terminal cysteine and phenylalanine, the CDR3 comprises 13 residues. Only CDR3 DNA is held: 39 bases, read in frame from base 1. Library preparation employed the immunoSEQ multiplex PCR assay. For the original study's pipeline: A statistical classification framework was built for diagnosing cytomegalovirus status from the catalog of TCR beta chain sequences. TCRdb retrieved this table from immuneACCESS and kept in-frame rearrangements only. Not all clones are present; in checked studies, unresolved V genes account for under half, and no reason is known for the remainder. V and J calls plus clone size are reproduced from that table; the DNA served to infer D and trimming. The sample yields more than 85,000 clones; approximately 90% were counted once. Of the sample, under 1.5% falls within the top ten clones.

The donors belonged to the validation cohort of around 130 subjects, which was separate from the 666-subject first cohort. As concerns this clone: What this receptor recognizes is not known. Per-base quality was not reported, and no clone a single base away is much larger than it.

The chain joins TRBV27 to TRBJ2-1; no D gene can be assigned with confidence. The sequence was collected from a young woman in good health and CMV-seropositive. Sequenced sample: PBMCs. This receptor carries the CDR3 CASSWSYYNEQFF. At the DNA level, the sequence is TGTGCCAGCAGTTGGAGCTACTACAATGAGCAGTTCTTC.